This paragraph covers one TCR beta chain sequence. Its antigen is currently unknown. These data come from a study of Ad26.COV2.S vaccination and SARS-CoV-2 variants. About the study: Recipients of Ad26.COV2.S got it intramuscularly, once or twice 56 days apart.

Stated treatment: around 19 received Ad26.COV2.S at low or high dose, single or two shots; about 5 received placebo; per-sample allocation not given. The samples date from day 63 after the first vaccine or placebo injection. J gave up 13 bases and V 3 bases, and 5 bases lay outside the gene matches. The CDR3 runs to 13 residues. Germline CDR1 and CDR2: KGHSH and LQKENI. Clones were sequenced by immunoSEQ multiplex PCR, and TCRdb holds only the in-frame ones, with some missing. Of approximately 360,000 clones listed, about four fifths are singletons. Study-level points and caveats: Following vaccination, spike-specific CD8+ and CD4+ T cell responses reportedly exhibited substantial breadth.

The receptor was isolated from a person between 18 and 59 years old who received the Ad26.COV2.S COVID-19 vaccine or a placebo. The chain joins TRBV18 to TRBJ1-6; 8 bases fit TRBD1. The sequencing here drew on peripheral blood, taken in a trial of Ad26.COV2.S vaccine versus placebo. The CDR3 sequence: CASSPGQESPLHF. DNA for the CDR3: TGTGCCAGCTCACCGGGACAGGAATCGCCCCTCCACTTT. Variable domain in full (rest from reference TRBV18 and TRBJ1-6): NAGVMQNPRHLVRRRGQEARLRCSPMKGHSHVYWYRQLPEEGLKFMVYLQKENIIDESGMPKERFSAEFPKEGPSILRIQQVVRGDSAAYFCASSPGQESPLHFGNGTRLTVT.